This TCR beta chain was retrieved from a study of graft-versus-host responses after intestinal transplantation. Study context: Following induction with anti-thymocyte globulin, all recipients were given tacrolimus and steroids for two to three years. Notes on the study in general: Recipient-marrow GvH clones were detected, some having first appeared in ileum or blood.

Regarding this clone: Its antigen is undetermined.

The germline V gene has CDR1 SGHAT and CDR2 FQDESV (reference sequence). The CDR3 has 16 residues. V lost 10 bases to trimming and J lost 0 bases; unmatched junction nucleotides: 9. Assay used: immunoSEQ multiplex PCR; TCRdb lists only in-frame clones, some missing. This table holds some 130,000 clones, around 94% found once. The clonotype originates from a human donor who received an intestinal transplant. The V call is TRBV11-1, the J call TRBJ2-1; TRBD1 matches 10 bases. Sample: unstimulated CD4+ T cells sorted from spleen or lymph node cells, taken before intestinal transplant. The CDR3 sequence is CATRDRGPSSYNEQFF. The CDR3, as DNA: TGTGCCACCCGGGACAGGGGTCCTAGCTCCTACAATGAGCAGTTCTTC.